These 27 T cell receptor beta chains originate from one sample sequenced in a study of OX40 agonist ivuxolimab in advanced cancers. TCRdb's table, derived via immunoSEQ multiplex PCR, lists solely in-frame clones and lacks some. The sample contains around 76,000 clones, 94% of which appear only once. Source: CD4+ or CD8+ T cells sorted from blood, taken in a trial of the OX40 agonist ivuxolimab. Source of these receptors: an adult with an advanced solid tumor such as melanoma, head and neck, liver or kidney cancer.

The CDR3 here is CASSYGQGASYEQYF. As DNA, the CDR3 is TGTGCCAGCAGTTACGGGCAGGGGGCTTCCTACGAGCAGTACTTC. V and J are TRBV6-5 and TRBJ2-7, with TRBD1 matching 8 bases. Germline values: CDR1 MNHEY, CDR2 SVGAGI. The CDR3 contains 15 residues. V gave up 2 bases and J gave up 1 base; unmatched junction bases: 4.

The V call is TRBV6-5, the J call TRBJ2-4; 7 bases map to TRBD1. This CDR3 has 14 amino acids. The junction had 7 bases not matched to a gene; V was cut back by 4 bases and J by 7 bases. Per germline, CDR1 MNHEY and CDR2 SVGAGI. The CDR3 sequence: CASSSFDRANIQYF. The DNA for the CDR3 is TGTGCCAGCAGTTCTTTCGACAGGGCCAACATTCAGTACTTC.

The chain uses TRBV29-1 and TRBJ2-7, with no clear D. Germline assignment: CDR1 SQVTM and CDR2 ANQGSEA. The germline V and J ends were trimmed by 3 bases and 2 bases, with 5 bases remaining between them. This CDR3 region has 11 residues. This CDR3 reads CSVESPYEQYF. CDR3 DNA: TGCAGCGTTGAGTCCCCCTACGAGCAGTACTTC.

This clone was detected once. V usage is TRBV4-1 and J usage is TRBJ2-5; D perhaps matches TRBD1 (6 bases). The DNA end is a closer match to TRBJ2-7, so the J assignment may be wrong. Germline V CDR1 and CDR2: MGHRA, YSYEKL. The CDR3 is made up of 14 amino acids. CDR3 in amino acids: CASSQQGLTYEQYF. The DNA of the CDR3 is TGCGCCAGCAGCCAACAGGGGTTAACCTACGAGCAGTACTTC.

This clone occurred a few times. The V call is TRBV2, the J call TRBJ2-3, with a tentative D call TRBD2 (5 bases). From germline, CDR1 is SNHLY and CDR2 FYNNEI. This CDR3 is 15 amino acids long. Trimming cost V 2 bases and J 7 bases, with 16 bases left between them. CDR3 nucleotides: TGTGCCAGCAGTGAAACGCCTAGCTTTAGGAATACGCAGTATTTT. Translated, it gives CASSETPSFRNTQYF.

V and J are TRBV4-1 and TRBJ1-4; D call uncertain. CDR3 length: 13 residues. Deletions cut 1 base from V and 7 bases from J, with 7 bases between. Germline loops: CDR1 MGHRA, CDR2 YSYEKL. The CDR3 nucleotides are TGCGCCAGCAGCCAAGTCGCCAGTGAAAAACTGTTTTTT. It is translated as CASSQVASEKLFF.

The CDR3 is CASSLFPGGPTYEQYF. CDR3 sequence (DNA): TGTGCCAGCAGCTTATTCCCAGGGGGCCCCACCTACGAGCAGTACTTC. V usage is TRBV7-2 and J usage is TRBJ2-5, with 8 positions matching TRBD1. The last part of the DNA fits TRBJ2-7 better; the J call may be wrong. The CDR3 runs to 16 residues. From germline, CDR1 is SGHTA and CDR2 FQGNSA.

The chain links TRBV6-1 to TRBJ2-5, with 9 bases fitting TRBD1. Germline CDR1 MNHNS, CDR2 SASEGT. The CDR3 is 15 amino acids. The J segment lost 7 bases and the V segment lost 5 bases, leaving 11 bases of the junction unmatched. The CDR3, as DNA: TGTGCCAGCAGTATTACAGGGGGCTGGGGAGGGACCCAGTACTTC. It translates to CASSITGGWGGTQYF.

The chain has TRBV6-6 and TRBJ2-5; D is undetermined. CDR3 length: 11 residues. The germline V gene encodes CDR1 MNHNY and CDR2 SVGAGI (reference sequence). Trimming removed 0 bases at V and 5 bases at J, with 1 base between. The CDR3 nucleotides read TGTGCCAGCAGTTACTCGGAGACCCAGTACTTC. Its protein product is CASSYSETQYF.

The chain uses TRBV11-2 and TRBJ2-1; a possible D gene is TRBD2 (6 bases). The CDR3 runs 15 residues. Germline CDR1 SGHAT, CDR2 FQNNGV. The ends were cut back, 8 bases at V and 5 bases at J, with 19 bases in the middle. CDR3 sequence: CASSDGGRLDNEQFF. In DNA, the CDR3 is TGTGCCAGCTCCGATGGAGGGAGATTAGACAATGAGCAGTTCTTC.

The rearrangement joins TRBV29-1 to TRBJ1-2; 7 positions match TRBD1. The CDR3 totals 12 residues. Germline loops: CDR1 SQVTM, CDR2 ANQGSEA. The ends lost 4 bases at V and 10 bases at J; junction bases unmatched: 9. CDR3 in DNA: TGCAGCGTTGGGGCAGGGGGGGATGACTACACCTTC. Its protein is CSVGAGGDDYTF.

V is TRBV10-3 and J is TRBJ1-2, with 9 nucleotides matching TRBD1. The CDR3 runs to 16 residues. Germline CDR1 reads ENHRY; CDR2 reads SYGVKD. Trimming took 0 bases from V and 7 from J; bases not matched to a gene: 9. CDR3 nucleotides: TGTGCCATCAGTGAGTCTCTAGGACAGGGGAAGTCTGGCTACACCTTC. Its protein product is CAISESLGQGKSGYTF.

A remark on this clone: Within the sample, other DNA sequences also encode this same CDR3. This chain uses TRBV7-2 with TRBJ1-1; no clear D gene. Germline-derived CDR1 and CDR2 are SGHTA and FQGNSA. Trimming shortened V by 1 base and J by 6 bases, and 9 bases separated the two germline ends. The CDR3 loop spans 13 amino acids. Written as DNA, the CDR3 is TGTGCCAGCAGCTTAGTACAAGGGCCTGAAGCTTTCTTT. Amino acids: CASSLVQGPEAFF.

The chain carries TRBV18 and TRBJ2-3, with 12 bases identical to TRBD1. The CDR3 is made up of 16 amino acids. Per the germline V gene, CDR1 is KGHSH and CDR2 is LQKENI. V lost 3 bases, J lost 4 bases, and 5 bases stayed unmatched. The CDR3 region has the DNA TGTGCCAGCTCACCGGGGACAGGGGGCAGCTCAGATACGCAGTATTTT. It yields the protein CASSPGTGGSSDTQYF.

The chain is built from TRBV19 and TRBJ2-2; 7 nucleotides align to TRBD2. J was trimmed by 7 bases and V by 3 bases; bases with no gene match: 2. The CDR3 sequence is 13 residues long. The V gene's germline CDR1 is LNHDA and CDR2 SQIVND (reference sequence). CDR3 sequence (DNA): TGTGCCAGTAGTATGGGGAGGGGCGGGGAGCTGTTTTTT. Protein: CASSMGRGGELFF. The entire variable domain, with the rest obtained from reference TRBV19 and TRBJ2-2, is as follows: DGGITQSPKYLFRKEGQNVTLSCEQNLNHDAMYWYRQDPGQGLRLIYYSQIVNDFQKGDIAEGYSVSREKKESFPLTVTSAQKNPTAFYLCASSMGRGGELFFGEGSRLTVL.

J is TRBJ1-5 and V is TRBV12-5; 7 positions match TRBD1. Trimming at V came to 4 bases and at J to 3 bases, leaving 12 bases not matched to a gene. The germline gives CDR1 LGHNT, CDR2 FRNRAP. This CDR3 is 17 amino acids long. The CDR3 DNA reads as TGTGCTAGTGGTTCGGGACCCCAAGGGGGCTCCAATCAGCCCCAGCATTTT. The encoded protein is CASGSGPQGGSNQPQHF.

The J gene is TRBJ2-3, the V gene TRBV28; TRBD1 matches 10 bases. CDR3 length: 14 residues. The V gene's germline CDR1 is MDHEN and CDR2 SYDVKM. Trimming at V came to 6 bases and at J to 1 base, leaving 1 base not matched to a gene. CDR3 in amino acids: CASRGQGGTDTQYF. The CDR3 DNA follows: TGTGCCAGCAGAGGACAGGGGGGCACAGATACGCAGTATTTT.

This sequence joins TRBV6-5 and TRBJ1-1; 7 bases align to TRBD1. Unmatched junction bases numbered 7, after V lost 2 bases and J lost 10 bases. Germline V lookup: CDR1 MNHEY, CDR2 SVGAGI. There are 13 residues in the CDR3. The CDR3 sequence is CASSYEGGAGAFF. CDR3 sequence (DNA): TGTGCCAGCAGTTACGAAGGGGGCGCAGGAGCTTTCTTT.

V gene TRBV9 combines with J gene TRBJ1-2, with D perhaps matching TRBD1 (5 bases). This CDR3 has 15 residues. The V gene lost 0 bases and the J gene lost 4 bases, with 13 bases spanning the gap. Germline CDR1 and CDR2: SGDLS and YYNGEE. The CDR3 DNA sequence: TGTGCCAGCAGCGTAGATACCCGACAGAGCTATGGCTACACCTTC. Its protein is CASSVDTRQSYGYTF.

This clone has only one observation. The CDR3 coding sequence is TGTGCCAGCAGCTTCGGGACAGGGCTCGAGCAGTACTTC. The encoded protein is CASSFGTGLEQYF. V and J are TRBV5-8 and TRBJ2-7, with 9 bases that match TRBD1. The CDR3 sequence is 13 residues long. Trimming took 2 bases from V and 6 from J; bases not matched to a gene: 3. Germline assignment: CDR1 SGHTS and CDR2 YDEGEE.

V and J are TRBV27 and TRBJ1-1, with a weak D call TRBD1 (5 bases). The V gene's germline CDR1 is MNHEY and CDR2 SMNVEV (reference sequence). The CDR3 has 15 amino acids. With 5 bases removed from V and 4 bases from J, the gap between germline ends came to 17 bases. The CDR3 DNA reads as TGTGCCAGCAGTATCATAGGGTCGGGGGGCACTGAAGCTTTCTTT. Translation: CASSIIGSGGTEAFF.

This chain uses TRBV21-1 with TRBJ2-3; TRBD2, the table's D call, was not compared with the DNA. TRBV21-1 is noted as a pseudogene. The CDR3 spans 19 residues. The CDR3 DNA sequence: TGTGCCAGCAGCAAGGCTGGACTAGCGGGGGGGCTAAGCACAGATACGCAGTATTTT. Amino acids: CASSKAGLAGGLSTDTQYF.

This clone appeared a single time. The chain recombines TRBV27 with TRBJ2-7, with D unclear. From germline, CDR1 is MNHEY and CDR2 SMNVEV (reference sequence). The CDR3 consists of 13 residues. V shed 6 bases and J shed 1 base, with 10 bases lying between them. The CDR3 reads CASSSAPSYEQYF. CDR3 DNA sequence: TGTGCCAGCAGCTCAGCACCTTCCTACGAGCAGTACTTC.

The chain joins TRBV7-3 to TRBJ2-7; 7 bases are a match to TRBD1. The germline gives CDR1 SGHTA, CDR2 FQGTGA. Trimming cost V 5 bases and J 0 bases; bases outside gene matches: 4. CDR3 length equals 14 residues. CDR3 nucleotide sequence: TGTGCCAGCAGCCTAGGGGACAGCTCCTACGAGCAGTACTTC. Its protein is CASSLGDSSYEQYF.

This chain connects TRBV18 to TRBJ2-7; TRBD1 agrees at 7 bases. Germline-derived CDR1 and CDR2 are KGHSH and LQKENI. The junction had 7 bases not matched to a gene; V was cut back by 4 bases and J by 4 bases. This CDR3 contains 14 residues. This CDR3 is CASSLGQFDYEQYF. The CDR3 DNA sequence: TGTGCCAGCTCACTGGGACAGTTCGATTACGAGCAGTACTTC.

CDR3 sequence (DNA): TGTGCCAGCAGCTTAGGCCCCGGCCGGGGTGGTGGCTACACCTTC. Encoded protein: CASSLGPGRGGGYTF. The chain uses TRBV7-9 and TRBJ1-2; D unclear. The germline gives CDR1 SEHNR, CDR2 FQNEAQ (reference sequence). This CDR3 comprises 15 residues. Trimming stripped 1 base from V and 7 bases from J, with 16 bases between.

In its sample, this clone is hyperexpanded. The chain is built from TRBV30 and TRBJ1-2; the D gene is possibly TRBD1 (5 bases). Trimming took off 0 bases at V and 4 bases at J, with 15 bases between the two ends. Per germline, CDR1 GTSNPN and CDR2 SVGIG (reference sequence). The CDR3 has 15 residues. This CDR3 reads CAWSVGGYHIYGYTF. CDR3 DNA sequence: TGTGCCTGGAGTGTCGGGGGATATCACATCTATGGCTACACCTTC.